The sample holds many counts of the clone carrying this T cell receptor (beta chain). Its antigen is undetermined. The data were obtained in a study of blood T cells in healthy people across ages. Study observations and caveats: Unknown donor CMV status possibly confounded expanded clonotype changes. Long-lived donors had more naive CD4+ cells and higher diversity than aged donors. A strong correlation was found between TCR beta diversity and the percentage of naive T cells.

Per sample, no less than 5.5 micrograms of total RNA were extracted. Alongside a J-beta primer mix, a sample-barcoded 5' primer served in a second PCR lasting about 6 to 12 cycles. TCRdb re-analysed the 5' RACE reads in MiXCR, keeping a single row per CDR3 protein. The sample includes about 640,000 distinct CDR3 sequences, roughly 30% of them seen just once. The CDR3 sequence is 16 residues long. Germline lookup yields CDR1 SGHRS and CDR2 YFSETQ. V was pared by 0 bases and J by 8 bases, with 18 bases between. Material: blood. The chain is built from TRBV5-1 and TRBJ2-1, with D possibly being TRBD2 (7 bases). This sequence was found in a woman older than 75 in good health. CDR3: CASSLVGGAVVHEQFF. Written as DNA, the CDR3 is TGCGCCAGCAGCTTGGTAGGGGGGGCCGTCGTGCATGAGCAGTTCTTC.